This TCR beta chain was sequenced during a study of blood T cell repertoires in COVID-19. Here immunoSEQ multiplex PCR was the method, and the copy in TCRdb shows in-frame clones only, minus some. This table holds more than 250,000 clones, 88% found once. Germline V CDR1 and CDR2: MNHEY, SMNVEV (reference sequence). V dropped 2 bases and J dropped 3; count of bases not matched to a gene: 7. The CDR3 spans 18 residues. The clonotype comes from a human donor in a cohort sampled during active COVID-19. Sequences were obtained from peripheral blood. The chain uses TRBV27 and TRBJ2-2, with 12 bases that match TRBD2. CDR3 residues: CASSLGLAGGLDTGELFF. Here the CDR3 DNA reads TGTGCCAGCAGTTTAGGGCTAGCGGGAGGGCTAGACACCGGGGAGCTGTTTTTT.